The 30 T cell receptor beta chains below all came from one sample that was sequenced in a study of CD8 T cells in ankylosing spondylitis. TCRdb re-derived calls from the 5' RACE reads in MiXCR, one entry per CDR3 protein. The profile shows about 240,000 distinct CDR3 sequences, around 7.8% of them singletons. Material for sequencing was blood, either unsorted or a sorted T cell fraction (not recorded which). Receptor source: a male donor with ankylosing spondylitis or in good health (not recorded which).

This clonotype was picked up many times. V and J are TRBV20-1 and TRBJ2-3; D perhaps matches TRBD2 (5 bases). The V end was cut by 0 bases, the J end by 4 bases, with 17 bases between. CDR3 length equals 16 residues. Germline V gene lookup returns CDR1 DFQATT and CDR2 SNEGSKA (reference sequence). The CDR3 region has the DNA TGCAGTGCTAGAGATTTTCTTTTGGGAGCGCCAGATACGCAGTATTTT. This encodes CSARDFLLGAPDTQYF.

This clonotype appeared many times. The gene calls are TRBV20-1 and TRBJ1-5; 7 bases line up with TRBD1. V was clipped by 3 bases and J by 2 bases; unmatched bases: 10. CDR1 is DFQATT and CDR2 is SNEGSKA in the germline V gene (reference sequence). There are 16 residues in the CDR3. Here the CDR3 DNA reads TGCAGTGCTAGCCTCCAAGGGGGCGAGGGCAATCAGCCCCAGCATTTT. Residues: CSASLQGGEGNQPQHF.

At least ten counts were recorded for this clonotype. The J gene is TRBJ1-2, the V gene TRBV20-1, with a tentative D call TRBD1 (6 bases). V dropped 2 bases and J dropped 6 bases, with 19 bases sitting between them. The CDR3 consists of 15 residues. Looked up from germline, CDR1 is DFQATT and CDR2 is SNEGSKA (reference sequence). For the CDR3, the DNA is TGCAGTGCTAGAAACGGGGTCAGGGGAACGGATGGCTACACCTTC. It codes for CSARNGVRGTDGYTF.

Note on this clonotype: This sequence may be a read error, since a much larger clone differs from it by one base. V usage is TRBV7-9 and J usage is TRBJ1-4; D ambiguous. This CDR3 is 14 amino acids long. Germline-derived CDR1 and CDR2 are SEHNR and FQNEAQ (reference sequence). CDR3 DNA sequence: TGTTCCAGCAGCCTCGCGTCGGAGGGTGAAAAACTGTTTTTT. This encodes CSSSLASEGEKLFF.

The sample holds many counts of this clonotype. The chain's CDR3 is CASSYVGQRTSSGANVLTF. Written as DNA, the CDR3 is TGTGCCAGCAGTTACGTCGGACAGAGGACAAGCTCTGGGGCCAACGTCCTGACTTTC. This rearrangement joins TRBV6-7 to TRBJ2-6; TRBD1 might be the D (6 bases). TRBV6-7 is classed as an ORF, of uncertain function. This CDR3 has 19 residues. Trimming shortened V by 2 bases and J by 0 bases, and 17 bases separated the two germline ends.

This clonotype was found many times. This chain connects TRBV5-1 to TRBJ1-1; D remains unclear. Deletions cut 5 bases from V and 11 bases from J, with 16 bases between. The germline V gene encodes CDR1 SGHRS and CDR2 YFSETQ. The CDR3 contains 12 residues. In nucleotides, the CDR3 is TGCGCCAGCAGGGCCGAGGGCCCCTCTGCTTTCTTT. It is translated as CASRAEGPSAFF.

Ten or more counts support this clonotype. The V and J genes are TRBV5-1 and TRBJ2-3, with D unclear. CDR1 and CDR2 from the germline V gene are SGHRS and YFSETQ. The CDR3 has 15 amino acids. Trimming pared 0 bases from V and 0 bases from J, leaving 8 bases between. The DNA of the CDR3 is TGCGCCAGCAGCTTGGTAGGCAGTAGCACAGATACGCAGTATTTT. This encodes CASSLVGSSTDTQYF.

This clonotype has more than one count but fewer than ten. The chain combines TRBV5-1 with TRBJ2-1, with TRBD2 matching 7 bases. This CDR3 region has 17 residues. The V and J ends lost 0 bases and 3 bases, in that order; junction bases with no gene match: 9. CDR1 is SGHRS, CDR2 YFSETQ, per germline. The CDR3: CASSLVRAASGYNEQFF. CDR3 DNA sequence: TGCGCCAGCAGCTTGGTGAGGGCAGCTAGCGGCTACAATGAGCAGTTCTTC.

There are a few counts of this clonotype. The chain recombines TRBV7-9 with TRBJ2-1; D gene uncertain. V gave up 5 bases and J gave up 2 bases, with 16 bases separating them. This CDR3 contains 16 residues. Germline V gene sequence: CDR1 SEHNR, CDR2 FQNEAQ (reference sequence). DNA for the CDR3: TGTGCCAGCAGCCCAACGAGGACCGGCACCTACAATGAGCAGTTCTTC. Translated, it gives CASSPTRTGTYNEQFF.

At least ten counts were recorded for this clonotype. This sequence joins TRBV19 and TRBJ2-4, with 9 bases aligning to TRBD2. The CDR3 covers 15 residues. Germline V gene sequence: CDR1 LNHDA, CDR2 SQIVND (reference sequence). V was pared by 4 bases and J by 5 bases, with 6 bases of the junction left unmatched. The CDR3 is CASSSIAGEENIQYF. The CDR3 DNA reads TGTGCCAGTAGTAGTATAGCGGGAGAAGAAAACATTCAGTACTTC.

The table lists this clonotype with many counts. This chain joins TRBV7-2 and TRBJ2-7, with D perhaps being TRBD1 or TRBD2 (6 bases each). V was shortened by 2 bases and J by 6 bases, with 14 bases between the two germline ends. The CDR3 covers 14 residues. Per germline, CDR1 SGHTA and CDR2 FQGNSA. This CDR3 is CASSLRGGWSEQYF. The CDR3 nucleotides are TGTGCCAGCAGCTTACGAGGGGGGTGGAGCGAGCAGTACTTC.

This clonotype was picked up a small number of times. The chain combines TRBV15 with TRBJ1-1; TRBD1 is a possible D gene (6 bases). Germline loops: CDR1 LNHNV, CDR2 YYDKDF (reference sequence). This CDR3 is built from 15 residues. Deletions cut 3 bases from V and 5 bases from J, with 16 bases between. The chain's CDR3 is CATSSPTGFWTEAFF. CDR3 bases: TGTGCCACCAGCAGTCCCACAGGGTTCTGGACTGAAGCTTTCTTT.

This clonotype has ten or more counts. This rearrangement joins TRBV9 to TRBJ2-1; D is unclear. Deletions cut 0 bases from V and 3 bases from J, with 13 bases between. The germline V gene encodes CDR1 SGDLS and CDR2 YYNGEE. The CDR3 is 16 amino acids. The CDR3 sequence: CASSVDHKGGYNEQFF. The CDR3 DNA sequence: TGTGCCAGCAGCGTAGATCACAAGGGTGGCTACAATGAGCAGTTCTTC.

There are many counts of this clonotype. The J gene is TRBJ2-3, the V gene TRBV7-2; D is uncertain. V lost 1 base to trimming and J lost 5 bases, with 10 bases between them. Germline V gene lookup returns CDR1 SGHTA and CDR2 FQGNSA. This CDR3 region has 14 residues. In nucleotides, the CDR3 is TGTGCCAGCAGCTTAGGGTATGTCGGAGATACGCAGTATTTT. Translation: CASSLGYVGDTQYF.

This clonotype was recorded many times. The genes are TRBV29-1 and TRBJ1-1, with 7 bases lining up with TRBD1. The length of the CDR3 is 13 residues. The J segment lost 3 bases and the V segment lost 4 bases, leaving 5 bases of the junction unmatched. CDR1 is SQVTM and CDR2 is ANQGSEA in the germline V gene. The CDR3 DNA follows: TGCAGCGTTGGACAGGGACCTTACACTGAAGCTTTCTTT. Its protein is CSVGQGPYTEAFF.

The chain uses TRBV7-3 and TRBJ2-2, with 8 bases that match TRBD2. Germline V lookup: CDR1 SGHTA, CDR2 FQGTGA. The CDR3 covers 17 residues. J lost 0 bases, V lost 5 bases, and 8 bases had no gene match. This CDR3 is CASSRAPGLANTGELFF. CDR3 DNA sequence: TGTGCCAGCAGCCGCGCCCCGGGACTAGCGAACACCGGGGAGCTGTTTTTT. Full variable domain (outside the CDR3, taken from reference TRBV7-3 and TRBJ2-2): GAGVSQTPSNKVTEKGKYVELRCDPISGHTALYWYRQSLGQGPEFLIYFQGTGAADDSGLPNDRFFAVRPEGSVSTLKIQRTERGDSAVYLCASSRAPGLANTGELFFGEGSRLTVL.

This clonotype was observed at least ten times. In nucleotides, the CDR3 is TGTGCCGCCACCGGAGATACGCAGTATTTT. This codes for CAATGDTQYF. The chain joins TRBV30 to TRBJ2-3; no firm D call. Germline CDR1 GTSNPN, CDR2 SVGIG (reference sequence). V lost 8 bases and J 5 bases, leaving 8 bases between the germline ends. The length of the CDR3 is 10 residues.

J is TRBJ2-3 and V is TRBV12-3 or TRBV12-4; possibly TRBD2 for D (7 bases). The V end lost 6 bases, the J end lost 6 bases, and 19 bases lay between the germline ends. CDR3 length equals 15 residues. CDR3 amino acids: CASSLEGGHTDTQYF. DNA for the CDR3: TGTGCCAGCAGCCTTGAGGGGGGGCATACGGATACGCAGTATTTT.

The chain employs TRBV10-3 and TRBJ1-4, with TRBD1 as a possible D gene (5 bases). This CDR3 comprises 15 residues. Trimming stripped 2 bases from V and 0 bases from J, with 7 bases between. The germline V gene has CDR1 ENHRY and CDR2 SYGVKD. The CDR3 spells CAISERGTTNEKLFF. As DNA, the CDR3 is TGTGCCATCAGTGAGAGGGGAACAACTAATGAAAAACTGTTTTTT.

Comments on this clonotype: Just one base apart from a much larger clone, this may be a read error. This chain joins TRBV20-1 and TRBJ1-1, with D possibly TRBD1 on 5 matching bases. The length of the CDR3 is 12 residues. V lost 8 bases and J 2 bases, leaving 12 bases between the germline ends. Germline-derived CDR1 and CDR2 are DFQATT and SNEGSKA (reference sequence). CDR3 in amino acids: CSPTGGNTEAFF. The CDR3, as DNA: TGCAGTCCTACTGGGGGAAACACTGAAGCTTTCTTT.

This clonotype has at least ten counts. This rearrangement joins TRBV6-1 to TRBJ1-1; tentatively, D is TRBD1 (5 bases). The V gene's germline CDR1 is MNHNS and CDR2 SASEGT. Trimming removed 7 bases at V and 1 base at J, with 13 bases between. This CDR3 region has 14 residues. The CDR3 reads CASTKGPTNTEAFF. The DNA for the CDR3 is TGTGCCAGCACCAAGGGGCCTACGAACACTGAAGCTTTCTTT.

This clonotype has at least ten counts. The genes are TRBV20-1 and TRBJ2-7; unclear D gene. Between the trimmed V and J ends, which lost 5 bases and 5 bases, there was a span of 19 bases. Germline V gene data show CDR1 as DFQATT and CDR2 as SNEGSKA (reference sequence). This CDR3 spans 14 amino acids. The CDR3 nucleotides are TGCAGTGCTCCATCAGGCTCTAGAACGGACGAGCAGTACTTC. It specifies CSAPSGSRTDEQYF.

Note on this clonotype: A single base separates this from a much larger clone, so it may be a read error. The gene calls are TRBV19 and TRBJ2-1; 13 bases are a match to TRBD2. Germline assignment: CDR1 LNHDA and CDR2 SQIVND (reference sequence). The CDR3 totals 17 residues. This CDR3 reads CASSIGLAGASYNGQFF. The CDR3 DNA reads TGTGCCAGTAGTATCGGACTAGCGGGGGCCTCCTACAATGGGCAGTTCTTC.

This clonotype was seen a handful of times. This chain uses TRBV7-9 with TRBJ1-2; D may be TRBD1 (5 bases). The length of the CDR3 is 15 residues. In germline, CDR1 is SEHNR, CDR2 FQNEAQ (reference sequence). Trimming cost V 4 bases and J 7 bases, with 19 bases left between them. The CDR3 here is CASSSAAARVRGYTF. The CDR3 DNA reads TGTGCCAGCAGCTCGGCCGCGGCCAGGGTTCGTGGCTACACCTTC.

This clonotype appeared many times. The chain recombines TRBV12-3 or TRBV12-4 with TRBJ2-2; 9 bases align to TRBD1. This CDR3 comprises 16 residues. J lost 4 bases, V lost 3 bases, and 6 bases had no gene match. The chain's CDR3 is CASSFWTGAATGELFF. The CDR3 DNA reads as TGTGCCAGCAGTTTTTGGACAGGGGCCGCCACCGGGGAGCTGTTTTTT.

In its sample, this clonotype was seen many times. This chain connects TRBV20-1 to TRBJ2-1; TRBD1 is a possible D gene (5 bases). V was clipped by 4 bases and J by 0 bases, with 13 bases between them. CDR1 is DFQATT and CDR2 is SNEGSKA in the germline V gene (reference sequence). This CDR3 spans 15 amino acids. The CDR3 reads CSATPLDNSYNEQFF. CDR3 coding DNA: TGCAGTGCTACACCGCTGGACAACTCCTACAATGAGCAGTTCTTC.

J is TRBJ1-5 and V is TRBV4-3, with a weak D call TRBD1 (5 bases). V shed 0 bases and J shed 4 bases, with 13 bases lying between them. The CDR3 is 16 amino acids. CDR1 and CDR2 (germline): LGHNA, YSLEER. CDR3 coding DNA: TGCGCCAGCAGCCAAGATTGGCAGGGAGGGAATCAGCCCCAGCATTTT. Protein: CASSQDWQGGNQPQHF.

This clonotype was counted many times. V is TRBV15 and J is TRBJ2-3; D assignment may be TRBD1 or TRBD2 (5 bases each). CDR1 is LNHNV and CDR2 is YYDKDF in the germline V gene (reference sequence). There are 16 residues in the CDR3. V was cut by 0 bases and J by 5 bases, with 15 bases left in between. CDR3 protein: CATSRDIGPGRDTQYF. CDR3 nucleotides: TGTGCCACCAGCAGAGATATTGGACCAGGGAGAGATACGCAGTATTTT.

This clonotype was detected only a few times. The chain couples TRBV5-1 to TRBJ2-7, with 11 bases fitting TRBD2. The CDR3 extends over 15 amino acids. From germline, CDR1 is SGHRS and CDR2 YFSETQ. V trimming: 4 bases; J trimming: 2 bases; junction bases outside the gene matches: 5. The CDR3 DNA reads TGCGCCAGCAGCCCGGGGACTAGCGGTCCCTACGAGCAGTACTTC. Amino acids: CASSPGTSGPYEQYF. The variable domain in full, completed from reference TRBV5-1 and TRBJ2-7, reads KAGVTQTPRYLIKTRGQQVTLSCSPISGHRSVSWYQQTPGQGLQFLFEYFSETQRNKGNFPGRFSGRQFSNSRSEMNVSTLELGDSALYLCASSPGTSGPYEQYFGPGTRLTVT.

This clonotype showed up many times. This chain uses TRBV9 with TRBJ1-5; TRBD1 is a possible D gene (6 bases). V was cut by 0 bases and J by 7 bases, with 11 bases left in between. The CDR3 is 14 residues long. Germline CDR1 is SGDLS and CDR2 is YYNGEE. CDR3 in DNA: TGTGCCAGCAGCGTAGGGCGGGGGCGGCAGCCCCAGCATTTT. It yields the protein CASSVGRGRQPQHF.